Each of the 9 T cell receptor beta chains below was sequenced from the same sample in a study of vaccination and CD4 T cells after COVID-19. For these TCRs, the target antigens are not known. Treatment described: roughly ten-day PBMC culture with coronavirus spike peptide pools or control peptides (ViraFEST assay). It was before the COVID-19 pandemic (2011-2018) that the unexposed donor's CD4+ T cells were collected. Cultured CD4+ T cells had their DNA profiled by the Oncomine TCR Beta short-read assay. MiXCR, run by TCRdb on the PCR reads, gives a single entry per CDR3 protein. This sample yields nearly 5,500 distinct CDR3 sequences, of which 41% are seen a single time; 28% belongs to the top ten. Sequenced material: CD4+ T cells from blood, cultured in vitro. The receptor source for this set is a human donor in good health.

The chain links TRBV27 to TRBJ1-5; 8 bases are a match to TRBD1. The V gene end was trimmed by 2 bases and the J gene end by 2 bases; junction bases not matched to a gene: 5. The CDR3 runs to 16 residues. Germline V gene data show CDR1 as MNHEY and CDR2 as SMNVEV (reference sequence). CDR3 coding DNA: TGTGCCAGCAGTTTAAAGGCGGGACAGGGCAATCAGCCCCAGCATTTT. Encoded protein: CASSLKAGQGNQPQHF.

V is TRBV6-1 and J is TRBJ1-5, with a tentative D call TRBD1 (6 bases). Trimming stripped 3 bases from V and 0 bases from J, with 9 bases between. CDR1 is MNHNS and CDR2 is SASEGT in the germline V gene. This CDR3 spans 15 amino acids. CDR3 residues: CASSDIGGSNQPQHF. CDR3 DNA: TGTGCCAGCAGTGATATAGGGGGTAGCAATCAGCCCCAGCATTTT.

The gene calls are TRBV7-9 and TRBJ1-2, with a weak D call TRBD1 (5 bases). V lost 1 base to trimming and J lost 2 bases, with 5 bases between them. This CDR3 spans 13 amino acids. Germline CDR1 SEHNR, CDR2 FQNEAQ (reference sequence). CDR3 coding DNA: TGTGCCAGCAGCTTAGAGGGGAACTATGGCTACACCTTC. Translated, it gives CASSLEGNYGYTF.

There are a few counts of this clonotype. The chain is built from TRBV6-5 and TRBJ1-2; 7 nucleotides match TRBD1. The CDR3 covers 15 residues. V lost 4 bases and J lost 4; bases outside the gene matches: 9. The germline CDR1 and CDR2 sequences are MNHEY and SVGAGI. CDR3 sequence: CASSSHRQGVYGYTF. CDR3 nucleotide sequence: TGTGCCAGCAGTTCACACCGTCAGGGGGTCTATGGCTACACCTTC.

This sequence joins TRBV5-1 and TRBJ1-2, with unresolved D. Germline values: CDR1 SGHRS, CDR2 YFSETQ. CDR3 length: 14 residues. V lost 3 bases and J 8 bases, leaving 17 bases between the germline ends. The chain's CDR3 is CASSWGSLSGGYTF. CDR3 sequence (DNA): TGCGCCAGCAGCTGGGGTAGTTTGTCCGGCGGCTACACCTTC.

This clonotype has more than one count but fewer than ten. This sequence joins TRBV6-1 and TRBJ1-5; D is perhaps TRBD1 (6 bases). V shed 10 bases and J shed 9 bases, with 19 bases lying between them. The CDR3 covers 13 residues. From germline, CDR1 is MNHNS and CDR2 SASEGT. Here the CDR3 DNA reads TGTGCCACAACTACCCAGGGGTGGGGGCCCCAGCATTTT. Amino acid sequence: CATTTQGWGPQHF.

The chain links TRBV10-3 to TRBJ2-7; a weak D match, TRBD1 (6 bases). Germline CDR1 ENHRY, CDR2 SYGVKD. The CDR3 loop spans 13 amino acids. Trimming took off 3 bases at V and 4 bases at J, with 10 bases between the two ends. CDR3 DNA: TGTGCCATCAGTGATAGACAGGCGTACGAGCAGTACTTC. Translating gives CAISDRQAYEQYF.

The chain uses TRBV30 and TRBJ2-7, with 11 bases that match TRBD1. The germline V gene encodes CDR1 GTSNPN and CDR2 SVGIG (reference sequence). The CDR3 is 13 residues long. Germline trimming cut 5 bases from V and 4 bases from J; bases unmatched to any gene: 4. Here the CDR3 reads CAWVDRGLYEQYF. The CDR3 DNA reads TGTGCCTGGGTGGACAGGGGGCTATACGAGCAGTACTTC.

This clonotype was seen a handful of times. This rearrangement joins TRBV5-4 to TRBJ2-3; no clear D. The germline V and J ends were trimmed by 0 bases and 5 bases, with 16 bases remaining between them. Germline CDR1 and CDR2: SGHNT and YYREEE (reference sequence). This CDR3 region has 16 residues. The CDR3, as DNA: TGTGCCAGCAGCTTGGCTCTGGACCAAGTCAAAGATACGCAGTATTTT. Translated: CASSLALDQVKDTQYF.